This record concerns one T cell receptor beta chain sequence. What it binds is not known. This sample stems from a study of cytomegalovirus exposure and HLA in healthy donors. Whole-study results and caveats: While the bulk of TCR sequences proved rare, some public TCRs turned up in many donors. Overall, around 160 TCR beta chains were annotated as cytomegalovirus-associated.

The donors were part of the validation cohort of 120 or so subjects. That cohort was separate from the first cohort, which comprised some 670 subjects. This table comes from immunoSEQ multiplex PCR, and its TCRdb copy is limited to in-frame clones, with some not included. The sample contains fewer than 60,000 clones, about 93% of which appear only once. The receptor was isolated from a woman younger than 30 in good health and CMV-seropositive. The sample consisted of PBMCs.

In DNA form, the CDR3 reads TGCGCCAGCAGCCCCCCCGGGTTCCTAGCGGGAGGAAGGTCCTACAATGAGCAGTTCTTC. This codes for CASSPPGFLAGGRSYNEQFF. The chain links TRBV4-3 to TRBJ2-1; 11 nucleotides agree with TRBD2. The CDR3 consists of 20 residues. Germline V gene sequence: CDR1 LGHNA, CDR2 YSLEER. V lost 4 bases to trimming and J lost 1 base; unmatched junction nucleotides: 15.